This is a list of T cell receptor beta chains from one sample in a study of memory CD4+ T cells and cytomegalovirus serostatus. Profiling relied on immunoSEQ multiplex PCR, and the TCRdb table lists in-frame clones only, not all of them. The sample yields about 82,000 clones, 75% to 90% seen once. The sequencing input was memory CD4+ T cells from blood. These receptor sequences come from an adult in good health and CMV-seronegative. Each CDR3 is given with its conserved first and last residue. The order of the fields is J gene, D gene, V gene, clone size, CDR3 protein, CDR3 DNA. A D gene is named only where the DNA matches it firmly. Size is omitted from some rows. Given values are once, few, many or a class for expanded clones.

j_call: TRBJ2-2; d_call: .; v_call: TRBV5-4; clone_size: .; cdr3_aa: CASSKSNTGELFF; cdr3_nt: TGTGCCAGCAGCAAATCGAACACCGGGGAGCTGTTTTTT
j_call: TRBJ1-4; d_call: TRBD1; v_call: TRBV5-1; clone_size: .; cdr3_aa: CASSLEVDRAEKLFF; cdr3_nt: TGCGCCAGCAGCTTGGAGGTGGACAGGGCTGAAAAACTGTTTTTT
j_call: TRBJ2-4; d_call: TRBD1; v_call: TRBV9; clone_size: .; cdr3_aa: CASSAGQGRVNIQYF; cdr3_nt: TGTGCCAGCAGCGCTGGACAGGGTAGGGTGAACATTCAGTACTTC
j_call: TRBJ1-1; d_call: .; v_call: TRBV13; clone_size: .; cdr3_aa: CASSLGQGHPTEAFF; cdr3_nt: TGTGCCAGCAGCTTAGGACAGGGCCACCCCACTGAAGCTTTCTTT
j_call: TRBJ1-2; d_call: .; v_call: TRBV28; clone_size: .; cdr3_aa: CASSLYVGYTF; cdr3_nt: TGTGCCAGCAGTTTATATGTTGGCTACACCTTC
j_call: TRBJ2-7; d_call: TRBD2; v_call: TRBV7-9; clone_size: few; cdr3_aa: CASSSGTSGYEQYF; cdr3_nt: TGTGCCAGCAGCTCCGGGACTAGCGGCTACGAGCAGTACTTC
j_call: TRBJ2-2; d_call: .; v_call: TRBV7-3; clone_size: .; cdr3_aa: CASSLSLGAVTGELFF; cdr3_nt: TGTGCCAGCAGCTTATCGTTGGGCGCGGTAACCGGGGAGCTGTTTTTT
j_call: TRBJ2-5; d_call: .; v_call: TRBV28; clone_size: many; cdr3_aa: CASSSRIHQQETQYF; cdr3_nt: TGTGCCAGCAGTTCACGAATCCACCAACAAGAGACCCAGTACTTC
j_call: TRBJ1-1; d_call: .; v_call: TRBV5-1; clone_size: .; cdr3_aa: CASSLAVAGTEAFF; cdr3_nt: TGCGCCAGCAGCTTGGCCGTGGCTGGCACTGAAGCTTTCTTT
j_call: TRBJ1-3; d_call: .; v_call: TRBV7-2; clone_size: .; cdr3_aa: CASSITGNTIYF; cdr3_nt: TGTGCCAGCAGCATTACTGGAAACACCATATATTTT